This is a list of T cell receptor beta chains from one sample in a study of blood T cell repertoires in COVID-19. Sequencing was performed with immunoSEQ multiplex PCR; in TCRdb, only in-frame clones are kept and a portion is missing. This table has roughly 40,000 clones, roughly 82% appearing once. The sequenced sample consisted of peripheral blood. These receptors came from a human donor in a cohort sampled during active COVID-19. Both conserved end residues are part of each CDR3. D genes are given only for firm matches. Not every row has a clone size; where given, it reads once, few, many or a size class.

j_call | v_call | clone_size | d_call | cdr3_length | cdr3_nt | cdr3_aa
TRBJ2-1 | TRBV28 | . | . | 16 | TGTGCCAGCAGTTTATACGGGAGCAGCTCCTACAATGAGCAGTTCTTC | CASSLYGSSSYNEQFF
TRBJ1-5 | TRBV6-5 | few | . | 15 | TGTGCCAGCAGTTACTCAGGGGTTACTAATCAGCCCCAGCATTTT | CASSYSGVTNQPQHF
TRBJ2-1 | TRBV2 | few | TRBD2 | 16 | TGTGCCAGCAGAAGAAGGACTAGTGTTTCCTCAGATGAGCAGTTCTTC | CASRRRTSVSSDEQFF
TRBJ2-6 | TRBV28 | . | . | 15 | TGTGCCAGCAGTAAGGGACACTCTGGGGCCAACGTCCTGACTTTC | CASSKGHSGANVLTF
TRBJ2-5 | TRBV19 | . | TRBD1 | 15 | TGTGCCAGTAGTATACAGCCAGGGGGCGGGGAGACCCAGTACTTC | CASSIQPGGGETQYF
TRBJ2-7 | TRBV19 | . | TRBD1 | 14 | TGTGCCAGTAGTCTGGGACAGGGCAGAAACGAGCAGTACTTC | CASSLGQGRNEQYF
TRBJ2-3 | TRBV5-1 | . | . | 17 | TGCGCCAGCAGCTTGGCTCTAGCGCCAACCGTCACAGATACGCAGTATTTT | CASSLALAPTVTDTQYF
TRBJ1-6 | TRBV28 | few | TRBD1 | 14 | TGTGCCAGCACCACAGGGGCTGCCTATTCACCCCTCCACTTT | CASTTGAAYSPLHF
TRBJ2-2 | TRBV12-3/TRBV12-4 | . | . | 11 | TGTGCCAGCCGGTCCTTGGGGGAGCTGTTTTTT | CASRSLGELFF
TRBJ2-1 | TRBV29-1 | . | . | 12 | TGCAGCGTTGAGAGGGGACACGGTGAGCAGTTCTTC | CSVERGHGEQFF
TRBJ2-5 | TRBV7-2 | . | TRBD2 | 14 | TGTGCCAGCTCCCATAGCGGGAGGTTTGAGACCCAGTACTTC | CASSHSGRFETQYF
TRBJ1-4 | TRBV19 | . | . | 14 | TGTGCCAGTAGTAACTCCGGGGAGAGTGAAAAACTGTTTTTT | CASSNSGESEKLFF
TRBJ2-4 | TRBV5-8 | . | . | 16 | TGTGCCAGCAGCTCCTCAACCGGGAGCCAGGGGGACATTCAGTACTTC | CASSSSTGSQGDIQYF
TRBJ2-3 | TRBV10-3 | once | . | 14 | TGTGCCATCAGGCTAGCGCTAAACACAGATACGCAGTATTTT | CAIRLALNTDTQYF
TRBJ1-3 | TRBV6-5 | . | . | 12 | TGTGCCAGCATTACGGTGGGAAACACCATATATTTT | CASITVGNTIYF
TRBJ2-5 | TRBV11-2 | . | TRBD2 | 15 | TGTGCCAGCAGCTTAGCGGGAGGCCACCAAGAGACCCAGTACTTC | CASSLAGGHQETQYF
TRBJ2-7 | TRBV6-5 | . | . | 15 | TGTGCCAGCAGTTACTCGTTCCAAGCGGCCTACGAGCAGTACTTC | CASSYSFQAAYEQYF
TRBJ2-7 | TRBV28 | . | TRBD2 | 14 | TGTGCCAGCAGTCCCCCCGGGGGGGCCTACGAGCAGTACTTC | CASSPPGGAYEQYF
TRBJ2-2 | TRBV18 | . | . | 16 | TGTGCCAGCTCACCAGAATTCTCACTCCTTACCGGGGAGCTGTTTTTT | CASSPEFSLLTGELFF
TRBJ2-1 | TRBV6-4 | . | . | 16 | TGTGCCAGCAGTGACTGGAGCCGATCCTCCTACAATGAGCAGTTCTTC | CASSDWSRSSYNEQFF
TRBJ1-2 | TRBV6-5 | . | TRBD1 | 13 | TGTGCCAGCAGTTTGGACAGGGTGGCTGGCTACACCTTC | CASSLDRVAGYTF
TRBJ2-1 | TRBV7-9 | . | TRBD2 | 15 | TGTGCCAGCAGTCTCCCAACTAGCGGGAGCAATGAGCAGTTCTTC | CASSLPTSGSNEQFF
TRBJ2-7 | TRBV11-3 | . | TRBD2 | 16 | TGTGCCAGCAGCCCGAAAGCGGGAGGGGGCTCCTACGAGCAGTACTTC | CASSPKAGGGSYEQYF
TRBJ1-2 | TRBV28 | few | TRBD1 | 13 | TGTGCCAGCAAACAGGGGGCGAACTATGGCTACACCTTC | CASKQGANYGYTF
TRBJ2-5 | TRBV5-1 | . | . | 14 | TGCGCCAGCAGCTTCCAGGGGTCCCAAGAGACCCAGTACTTC | CASSFQGSQETQYF
TRBJ2-2 | TRBV6-2/TRBV6-3 | once | TRBD2 | 15 | TGTGCCAGCAGTGACCCCGCCGGGAGGTTCGGGGAGCTGTTTTTT | CASSDPAGRFGELFF
TRBJ1-6 | TRBV9 | once | . | 14 | TGTGCCAGCAGCGTAGCGGACAGCAATTCACCCCTCCACTTT | CASSVADSNSPLHF
TRBJ1-5 | TRBV5-1 | . | . | 14 | TGCGCCAGCAGCTTGGAGGCAGGTGATCAGCCCCAGCATTTT | CASSLEAGDQPQHF
TRBJ2-3 | TRBV10-1 | . | TRBD2 | 16 | TGCGCCAGCAGTAGGGGTCTAGCGGGAGGCACAGATACGCAGTATTTT | CASSRGLAGGTDTQYF
TRBJ2-5 | TRBV23-1 | . | . | 16 | TGCGCCAGCAGTCAAATTGGTCAGGGTGGTGGAGAGACCCAGTACTTC | CASSQIGQGGGETQYF
TRBJ2-5 | TRBV3-1/TRBV3-2 | . | . | 15 | TGTGCCAGCAGCCAATTCCCCAGGGGTGAAGAGACCCAGTACTTC | CASSQFPRGEETQYF
TRBJ2-7 | TRBV2 | . | . | 13 | TGTGCCAGCAGTGAGAGAGACAGGTACGAGCAGTACTTC | CASSERDRYEQYF
TRBJ2-4 | TRBV10-3 | . | . | 13 | TGTGCCATCAGTGAACGGGAGAGGTACATTCAGTACTTC | CAISERERYIQYF
TRBJ2-3 | TRBV5-4 | . | . | 14 | TGTGCCAGCAGCTCGCGGACAGCTACAGATACGCAGTATTTT | CASSSRTATDTQYF
TRBJ2-1 | TRBV24-1 | . | TRBD1 | 18 | TGTGCCACCCGCTCCGGGACAGGGGGATCGAGCTCCTACAATGAGCAGTTCTTC | CATRSGTGGSSSYNEQFF
TRBJ2-1 | TRBV27 | . | TRBD2 | 15 | TGTGCCAGCAGTGTCGGGACTAGCGGGAACAATGAGCAGTTCTTC | CASSVGTSGNNEQFF
TRBJ2-7 | TRBV7-9 | . | . | 15 | TGTGCCAGCAGCTTCCTGGCGGGCCTCTCCTACGAGCAGTACTTC | CASSFLAGLSYEQYF
TRBJ1-1 | TRBV19 | . | TRBD1 | 14 | TGTGCCAGTAGTCCTAGGGACAGGGACGTTGAAGCTTTCTTT | CASSPRDRDVEAFF
TRBJ2-5 | TRBV11-2 | . | TRBD2 | 16 | TGTGCCAGCAGCTTCGGGCTAGCGGGAGGGCAAGAGACCCAGTACTTC | CASSFGLAGGQETQYF
TRBJ2-2 | TRBV3-1/TRBV3-2 | . | . | 16 | TGTGCCAGCAGCCATAGAGGAGGAGCGAACACCGGGGAGCTGTTTTTT | CASSHRGGANTGELFF
TRBJ2-7 | TRBV24-1 | few | TRBD1 | 14 | TGTGCCACCAGTGATCCTCAGGGGGACTACGAGCAGTACTTC | CATSDPQGDYEQYF
TRBJ2-7 | TRBV7-2 | . | TRBD2 | 15 | TGTGCCAGCAGCTTCCTCCTAGCGGGGTCCTACGAGCAGTACTTC | CASSFLLAGSYEQYF
TRBJ2-7 | TRBV6-7 | . | . | 15 | TGTGCCAGCAGTTACACACAAGCGGTCGACTACGAGCAGTACTTC | CASSYTQAVDYEQYF